The sequence of this T cell receptor beta chain was determined in a study of cytomegalovirus exposure and HLA in healthy donors. CDR3 length equals 16 residues. The V end lost 4 bases, the J end lost 4 bases, and 17 bases lay between the germline ends. CDR1 and CDR2 from the germline V gene are MGHRA and YSYEKL. Primers included in the PCR were 60 Vbeta and 13 Jbeta primers. Generated by immunoSEQ multiplex PCR, the TCRdb table keeps only in-frame clones and is missing some. The sample includes 180,000 or so clones, over 65% of them seen just once. This rearrangement joins TRBV4-1 to TRBJ1-3, with D perhaps TRBD1 (5 bases). This TCR came from a female donor in good health and CMV-seronegative. The material sequenced was PBMCs. The DNA for the CDR3 is TGCGCCAGCAGCCCAAGAGGAGAGGGGAGGGGAAACACCATATATTTT. It yields the protein CASSPRGEGRGNTIYF.